The source of this T cell receptor beta chain is a study of Ad26.COV2.S vaccination and SARS-CoV-2 variants. Study conclusions and caveats: Spike-specific TCR breadth in vaccine recipients exceeded that seen in placebo recipients. Substantial response breadth was reportedly seen for spike-specific CD8+ and CD4+ T cells after vaccination. The TCR breadth and depth analyses may have understated or missed part of the total T cell responses. Vaccine and placebo groups showed comparable non-spike TCR breadth.

Generated by immunoSEQ multiplex PCR, the TCRdb table keeps only in-frame clones and is missing some. This table holds roughly 40,000 clones, roughly 84% found once. On this clone itself: Its antigen is still unknown.

Germline CDR1 is GTSNPN and CDR2 is SVGIG (reference sequence). This CDR3 contains 10 residues. V lost 2 bases to trimming and J lost 11 bases, with 9 bases between them. Sequenced material: peripheral blood, taken after recovery from COVID-19. The V gene is TRBV30, the J gene TRBJ1-1; D call uncertain. The sequence was obtained from a human donor who had recovered from COVID-19. The CDR3 region is CAWSLHEAFF. Here the CDR3 DNA reads TGTGCCTGGAGTCTCCATGAGGCTTTCTTT.